This paragraph reports one TCR beta chain. Its antigen is unknown. The record originates from a study of cytomegalovirus exposure and HLA in healthy donors. Study-wide points: The productive fraction for most TCR beta V segments was about 90% or about 30% in an earlier analysis.

PCR employed 60 Vbeta and 13 Jbeta primers. Profiling relied on immunoSEQ multiplex PCR, and the TCRdb table lists in-frame clones only, not all of them. The sample includes 150,000 to 200,000 clones, about 75% seen only once; the top ten take 2.5% to 3.5%. The germline V and J ends were trimmed by 3 bases and 2 bases, with 14 bases remaining between them. The CDR3 is 16 residues long. Germline V gene lookup returns CDR1 KGHSH and CDR2 LQKENI. The sample taken for sequencing was PBMCs. This receptor was obtained from a woman aged 45-60 years in good health and CMV-seropositive. J is TRBJ1-5 and V is TRBV18; weak D call: TRBD1 (5 bases). CDR3 nucleotide sequence: TGTGCCAGCTCACCGCGGGACCTGGGGGGCAATCAGCCCCAGCATTTT. It encodes CASSPRDLGGNQPQHF.